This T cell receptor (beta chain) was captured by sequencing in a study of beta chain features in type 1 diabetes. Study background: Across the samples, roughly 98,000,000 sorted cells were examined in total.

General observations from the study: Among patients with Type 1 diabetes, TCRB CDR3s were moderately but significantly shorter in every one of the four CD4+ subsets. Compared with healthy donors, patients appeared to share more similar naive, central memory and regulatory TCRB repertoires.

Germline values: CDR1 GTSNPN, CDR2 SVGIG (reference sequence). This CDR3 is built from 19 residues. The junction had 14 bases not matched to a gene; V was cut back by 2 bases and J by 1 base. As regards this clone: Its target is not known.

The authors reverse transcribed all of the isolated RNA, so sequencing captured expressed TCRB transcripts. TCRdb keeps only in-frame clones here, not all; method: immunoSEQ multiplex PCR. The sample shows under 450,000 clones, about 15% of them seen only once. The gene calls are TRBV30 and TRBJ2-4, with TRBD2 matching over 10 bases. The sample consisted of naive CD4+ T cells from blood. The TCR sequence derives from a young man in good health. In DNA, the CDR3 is TGTGCCTGGAGTTCTCTAGCGGGAGATCGTGAGAAGGCCAAAAACATTCAGTACTTC. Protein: CAWSSLAGDREKAKNIQYF.